The clone carrying this T cell receptor beta chain appeared a few times. This specimen comes from a study of blood T cell repertoires in COVID-19. Study information: PBMCs, B-cell-depleted T cells, or T cells were the source of the cDNA or gDNA that made up the material.

A Seattle source enrolled patients during active infection and followed them longitudinally. Under the authors' procedure: From reference gene primer amplification, estimates of nucleated cell counts were derived. Only in-frame clones appear in the TCRdb table, and some are missing; sequencing was by immunoSEQ multiplex PCR. Clone size and the V and J calls come from that table; the DNA yielded D and trimming. The sample comprises 150,000 to 200,000 clones, over 80% of which are singletons, and approximately 5% rests with the top ten. This receptor was obtained from a man aged 30-40 years with COVID-19, enrolled during active disease. The sample taken for sequencing was peripheral blood.

As DNA, the CDR3 is TGTGCCAGCAGGGAGAATTCCGGTGGCAATCAGCCCCAGCATTTT. Encoded protein: CASRENSGGNQPQHF. The chain links TRBV4-2 to TRBJ1-5; no clear D. The V end was cut by 6 bases, the J end by 2 bases, with 14 bases between. The CDR3 loop spans 15 amino acids. From germline, CDR1 is LGHNA and CDR2 YNFKEQ.